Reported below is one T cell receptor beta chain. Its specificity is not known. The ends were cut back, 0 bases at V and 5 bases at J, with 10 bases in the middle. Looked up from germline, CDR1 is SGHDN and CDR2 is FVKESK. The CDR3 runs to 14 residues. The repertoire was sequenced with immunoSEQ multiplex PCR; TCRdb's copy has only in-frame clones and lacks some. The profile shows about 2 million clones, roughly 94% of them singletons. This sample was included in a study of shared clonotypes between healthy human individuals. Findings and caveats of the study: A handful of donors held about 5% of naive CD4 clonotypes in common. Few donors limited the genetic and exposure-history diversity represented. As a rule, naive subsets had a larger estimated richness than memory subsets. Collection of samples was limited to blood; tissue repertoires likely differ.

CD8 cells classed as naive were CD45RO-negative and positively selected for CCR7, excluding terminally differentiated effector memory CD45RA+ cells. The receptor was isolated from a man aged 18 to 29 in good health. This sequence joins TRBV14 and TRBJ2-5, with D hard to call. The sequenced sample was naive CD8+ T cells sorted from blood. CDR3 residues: CASSQEVVGETQYF. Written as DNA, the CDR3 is TGTGCCAGCAGCCAAGAAGTGGTAGGCGAGACCCAGTACTTC.